This TCR beta chain was captured in a study of cytomegalovirus exposure and HLA in healthy donors. Study details: A previous analysis identified approximately 110 million unique TCR beta sequences derived from some 170 million T cells. Study-wide results and limits: Clonal expansion was found to be greater in HLA-associated TCR beta chains than in equally common others in a later analysis.

This CDR3 has 14 residues. V trimming: 5 bases; J trimming: 4 bases; junction bases outside the gene matches: 5. Per the germline V gene, CDR1 is MDHEN and CDR2 is SYDVKM. A remark on this clone: Its specificity is unknown.

The PCR employed 60 Vbeta primers together with 13 Jbeta primers. Sequenced by immunoSEQ multiplex PCR; TCRdb stores in-frame clones only, minus some. Of tens of thousands of clones listed, about 80% are singletons. This sequence joins TRBV28 and TRBJ1-5; TRBD1 matches 7 bases. The sequence was collected from a male donor in good health and CMV-seronegative. The sequenced sample consisted of PBMCs. The DNA for the CDR3 is TGTGCCAGCAGTAACTCAGGGGGGAATCAGCCCCAGCATTTT. Encoded protein: CASSNSGGNQPQHF.